The sample holds one count of the clone carrying this T cell receptor (beta chain). As yet, its antigen is unknown. This entry comes from a study of PD-L1 blockade in urothelial cancer. Study-level information: Patients, treated from about 2014 onward, received atezolizumab 1,200 mg intravenously every 3 weeks. Points from the study as a whole: Blood TCR clonality below the median before treatment was a predictor of better survival. More expansion of tumor-associated blood clones, seen at 3 weeks, marked durable-benefit patients.

Indicated time point: pretreatment peripheral blood. Patients were diagnosed with urothelial carcinoma, either locally advanced or metastatic. Using immunoSEQ multiplex PCR, the repertoire was profiled, and TCRdb retains in-frame clones only, with some absent. Among roughly 120,000 clones listed, about four fifths were seen once. The sequenced sample was PBMCs, obtained around atezolizumab (anti-PD-L1) treatment. This clonotype was sampled from a middle-aged man with urothelial cancer.

The CDR3 here is CASSFGSSTSGRHTQYF. CDR3 coding DNA: TGTGCCAGCAGCTTCGGGTCCTCGACTAGCGGGAGACATACGCAGTATTTT. The J gene is TRBJ2-3, the V gene TRBV7-3, with 12 bases that match TRBD2. Germline V gene data show CDR1 as SGHTA and CDR2 as FQGTGA. The CDR3 is made up of 17 amino acids. Germline trimming cut 3 bases from V and 7 bases from J; bases unmatched to any gene: 11.